This paragraph reports one TCR beta chain. Its target is unknown. These data originate in a study of Ad26.COV2.S vaccination and SARS-CoV-2 variants. Study-wide context: The trial was COV1001 and the donor's arm was Ad26.COV2.S.

V was clipped by 3 bases and J by 2 bases, with 14 bases between them. Germline CDR1 is SGHNT and CDR2 is YENEEA. CDR3 size: 15 residues. Findings of the study overall: Whether participants received vaccine or placebo, their non-spike TCR breadth was similar.

The sample's treatment: around 19 received Ad26.COV2.S at low or high dose, single or two shots; 5 received placebo; per-sample allocation not given. The samples were gathered on day 63 after the first injection of vaccine or placebo. Boston hosted the donor, who was an adult aged 18-55 years. An Ad26 vector was used to express Wuhan-strain SARS-CoV-2 spike as the vaccine. Sequencing was performed with immunoSEQ multiplex PCR; in TCRdb, only in-frame clones are kept and a portion is missing. There are some 400,000 clones in the sample; 89% occur only once, and around 1.9% lies in the top ten. J is TRBJ2-7 and V is TRBV11-3, with D maybe TRBD2 (6 bases). The sequence was obtained from a person aged 18-65 years who received the Ad26.COV2.S COVID-19 vaccine or a placebo. The sequenced sample was peripheral blood, obtained in a trial of Ad26.COV2.S vaccine versus placebo. CDR3 nucleotides: TGTGCCAGCAGCTTGCCCCAGGGACTCGCCTACGAGCAGTACTTC. Protein: CASSLPQGLAYEQYF.